This TCR beta chain was sequenced for a study of T cell responses to AZD1222 COVID-19 vaccine. This table comes from immunoSEQ multiplex PCR, and its TCRdb copy is limited to in-frame clones, with some not included. The table includes approximately 140,000 clones, roughly 90% detected once. Trimming removed 5 bases at V and 15 bases at J, with 23 bases between. Looked up from germline, CDR1 is SGHTA and CDR2 is FQGNSA. The CDR3 consists of 14 residues. The chain is built from TRBV7-2 and TRBJ2-1; D is possibly TRBD2 (6 bases). This clonotype was obtained from an adult who received the AZD1222 COVID-19 vaccine. Sequenced here: peripheral blood, sampled 28 days after the second AZD1222 dose. In nucleotides, the CDR3 is TGTGCCAGCAGCCCCCAACGAGGAGGGGTTGTGCTGTTCTTC. It encodes CASSPQRGGVVLFF.